The 12 T cell receptor beta chains below were found in one sample sequenced in a study of radiation and T cells in renal cell carcinoma. This table comes from immunoSEQ multiplex PCR, and its TCRdb copy is limited to in-frame clones, with some not included. The sample contains roughly 64,000 clones, roughly 80% of which appear only once. As for time point: blood 4 weeks post-SBRT, at nephrectomy. Treatment indicated: 15 Gy SBRT to primary tumor, nephrectomy 4 weeks later. Sequenced here: blood, sampled from a patient whose treatment included radiotherapy and nephrectomy. The receptors derive from a man aged 55 to 70 with renal cell carcinoma.

This clone has a handful of counts. J is TRBJ1-1 and V is TRBV19; D might be TRBD1 (6 bases). Trimming left V 5 bases short and J 0 bases short, with 10 bases between. This CDR3 is built from 14 residues. Germline V lookup: CDR1 LNHDA, CDR2 SQIVND (reference sequence). The CDR3 DNA reads TGTGCCAGTAGTTTACCAGGGGTGAACACTGAAGCTTTCTTT. It specifies CASSLPGVNTEAFF.

This clone was seen a few times. The CDR3 coding sequence is TGTGCCAGCAGCCGGGGGTCTGGAAACACCATATATTTT. Translated: CASSRGSGNTIYF. The V gene is TRBV14, the J gene TRBJ1-3, with D perhaps TRBD1 (5 bases). Per the germline V gene, CDR1 is SGHDN and CDR2 is FVKESK. This CDR3 region has 13 residues. V was trimmed by 4 bases and J by 1 base, leaving 5 bases between them.

This chain links TRBV7-6 with TRBJ2-3; D possibly corresponds to TRBD2 (7 bases). CDR3 length equals 13 residues. Germline V gene lookup returns CDR1 SGHVS and CDR2 FNYEAQ. Trimming cost V 4 bases and J 8 bases, with 13 bases left between them. The CDR3 nucleotides read TGTGCCAGCAGCTCTAGCGGACAGCCTACGCAGTATTTT. This codes for CASSSSGQPTQYF.

In DNA, the CDR3 is TGCGCCAGCAGCCAAGTTGAGTCCAATCCGACCGAAGCTTTCTTT. This gives the protein CASSQVESNPTEAFF. The gene calls are TRBV4-3 and TRBJ1-1; D call uncertain. Trimming pared 1 base from V and 8 bases from J, leaving 17 bases between. Germline V gene sequence: CDR1 LGHNA, CDR2 YSLEER. This CDR3 has 15 residues.

This chain joins TRBV11-2 and TRBJ2-5; the match to TRBD1 covers 7 bases. CDR1 and CDR2 (germline): SGHAT, FQNNGV. Trimming at V came to 5 bases and at J to 4 bases, leaving 10 bases not matched to a gene. The CDR3 spans 15 residues. The CDR3 DNA is TGTGCCAGCAGCCCATCGACAGGGAAAGTAGAGACCCAGTACTTC. Protein sequence: CASSPSTGKVETQYF.

This clone was picked up one time. The J gene is TRBJ2-7, the V gene TRBV4-1, with TRBD1 matching over 8 bases. V trimming: 4 bases; J trimming: 2 bases; junction bases outside the gene matches: 10. Looked up from germline, CDR1 is MGHRA and CDR2 is YSYEKL. The CDR3 is 16 residues long. CDR3 protein: CASSPTGDRTTYEQYF. The CDR3 DNA follows: TGCGCCAGCAGCCCTACTGGGGACAGGACCACCTACGAGCAGTACTTC.

This clone is deemed medium-sized. The chain is built from TRBV6-4 and TRBJ1-1; D not certain. The germline CDR1 and CDR2 sequences are MRHNA and SNTAGT. Trimming removed 5 bases at V and 3 bases at J, with 16 bases between. The CDR3 is 15 amino acids. The CDR3 region is CASSNGSGSYTEAFF. The CDR3 bases are TGTGCCAGCAGTAATGGGTCGGGGAGTTACACTGAAGCTTTCTTT.

J is TRBJ2-1 and V is TRBV10-1; D unresolved. This CDR3 region has 13 residues. V lost 4 bases, J lost 8 bases, and 12 bases lay in between. Germline V gives CDR1 WNHNN, CDR2 SYGVQD (reference sequence). The CDR3 DNA follows: TGCGCCAGCAGTGCAACAGTGGGCCATGAGCAGTTCTTC. This codes for CASSATVGHEQFF.

The chain has TRBV6-1 and TRBJ2-3; the D is unclear. The CDR3 is made up of 11 amino acids. Trimming left V 6 bases short and J 6 bases short, with 7 bases between. Germline values: CDR1 MNHNS, CDR2 SASEGT. The CDR3 protein is CASRKTDTQYF. The CDR3 DNA sequence: TGTGCCAGCAGGAAAACGGATACGCAGTATTTT.

The V call is TRBV5-1, the J call TRBJ2-3; D is ambiguous. Germline loops: CDR1 SGHRS, CDR2 YFSETQ. Trimming took 1 base from V and 1 from J, leaving 7 bases between them. This CDR3 is 14 amino acids long. CDR3 amino acids: CASSLLRGTDTQYF. CDR3 DNA: TGCGCCAGCAGCTTGCTAAGGGGCACAGATACGCAGTATTTT.

V and J are TRBV2 and TRBJ2-5; perhaps TRBD1 as D (5 bases). CDR1 and CDR2 (germline): SNHLY, FYNNEI. This CDR3 region has 13 residues. Deletions cut 8 bases from V and 5 bases from J, with 15 bases between. CDR3 DNA sequence: TGTGCCAGCGGGCCTGACAGTAGGGAGACCCAGTACTTC. It specifies CASGPDSRETQYF.

This clone appeared a few times. The chain links TRBV19 to TRBJ1-2; no firm D call. Trimming pared 3 bases from V and 2 bases from J, leaving 13 bases between. Germline CDR1 is LNHDA and CDR2 is SQIVND (reference sequence). This CDR3 spans 15 amino acids. The CDR3 protein is CASSMSSSANYGYTF. CDR3 in DNA: TGTGCCAGTAGTATGTCTAGCAGCGCCAACTATGGCTACACCTTC.